The source of this T cell receptor beta chain is a study of shared clonotypes between healthy human individuals. Investigators spread the genomic DNA of each subset evenly over several immunoSEQ plates. Profiled with immunoSEQ multiplex PCR; TCRdb holds only in-frame clones, not every one. The sample holds millions of clones, approximately 95% seen once. To note about this clone: The target antigen is unknown.

Germline V gene lookup returns CDR1 WNHNN and CDR2 SYGVQD (reference sequence). CDR3 size: 17 residues. V was pared by 3 bases and J by 3 bases, with 7 bases of the junction left unmatched. Whole-study findings and limits: Sorted-subset sequencing was shown by rarefaction to be incomplete despite large depth.

Naivety among CD8 cells was defined by CD45RO negativity and positive CCR7 selection, thereby excluding terminally differentiated effector memory CD45RA+ cells. The sequenced sample consisted of naive CD8+ T cells sorted from blood. The TCR originated in a man between 18 and 29 years old in good health. This chain uses TRBV10-1 with TRBJ2-7; 14 bases line up with TRBD2. The CDR3 DNA is TGCGCCAGCAGTGACCCGGGACTAGCGGGAGTGGTCTACGAGCAGTACTTC. Translating gives CASSDPGLAGVVYEQYF.